Sequencing of this TCR beta chain was carried out in a study of cytomegalovirus exposure and HLA in healthy donors. Overall study context: Samples from HLA-typed donors yielded 65 million to 85 million unique TCRs in an early data release. Study-wide findings and caveats: A prior analysis recorded that most TCR beta V segments were productive about 87% or about 30% of the time.

The germline V gene encodes CDR1 LNHNV and CDR2 YYDKDF (reference sequence). V shed 4 bases and J 2 bases; nucleotides not matched to a gene: 5. The CDR3 sequence is 14 residues long. With respect to this clone: What it binds is unknown.

The PCR had 60 Vbeta and 13 Jbeta primers. Sequenced by immunoSEQ multiplex PCR; TCRdb stores in-frame clones only, minus some. The sample consists of about 200,000 clones, about 76% of them appearing once. The chain carries TRBV15 and TRBJ2-7; TRBD1 matches at 7 bases. The receptor was derived from a male donor in good health and CMV-seropositive. The sample comprised PBMCs. CDR3 nucleotides: TGTGCCACCAGCACAAAAGGACAGGCCTACGAGCAGTACTTC. Translation gives CATSTKGQAYEQYF.